A selection of T cell receptor beta chains follows, all from one sample in a study of a mutant IDH1 vaccine in newly diagnosed glioma. Sequenced by immunoSEQ multiplex PCR; TCRdb stores in-frame clones only, minus some. The sample consists of 40,000 to 55,000 clones, just under 80% of them appearing once. Their antigen targets remain unknown. The sequencing used PBMCs, collected from a glioma patient whose treatment included an IDH1 peptide vaccine. Receptors were obtained from a man aged 50 or older with glioma. Both conserved end residues are part of each CDR3. D genes are given only for firm matches. Only some rows state a clone size, as once, few, many or a class for expanded clones.

TRBV6-5	TRBJ2-7	15	.	TRBD2	TGTGCCAGCAGTTACTCGAGGCAGGGAGGGCTCGAGCAGTACTTC	CASSYSRQGGLEQYF
TRBV11-3	TRBJ2-3	15	.	.	TGTGCCAGCAGTAGCGAGGGGCGGCCCACAGATACGCAGTATTTT	CASSSEGRPTDTQYF
TRBV6-9	TRBJ1-1	15	few	.	TGTGCCAGCAGTTATCCGATGGGGAGGGACACTGAAGCTTTCTTT	CASSYPMGRDTEAFF
TRBV9	TRBJ2-1	13	.	.	TGTGCCAGCAGCGTATCGCAGGGTCGGGTGCAGTTCTTC	CASSVSQGRVQFF
TRBV5-4	TRBJ2-7	14	once	.	TGTGCCAGCAGCTTATCTGACGGCTACTACGAGCAGTACTTC	CASSLSDGYYEQYF
TRBV7-9	TRBJ2-3	15	.	TRBD1	TGTGCCAGCAGCCACCGGGACAGGGAAACAGATACGCAGTATTTT	CASSHRDRETDTQYF
TRBV12-1	TRBJ1-4	12	.	.	TGTGCCAGCAGGCGCGAAAAAGAAAAACTGTTTTTT	CASRREKEKLFF
TRBV7-3	TRBJ1-4	15	.	TRBD1	TGTGCCAGCAGCCCTACAGGGGGCAAACTTGAAAAACTGTTTTTT	CASSPTGGKLEKLFF
TRBV4-3	TRBJ1-2	15	.	.	TGCGCCAGCAGTCCAGGGGCAATCTCTAACTATGGCTACACCTTC	CASSPGAISNYGYTF
TRBV5-6	TRBJ1-1	14	.	.	TGTGCCAGCAGCTTGTCGGGGGCTGACACTGAAGCTTTCTTT	CASSLSGADTEAFF
TRBV13	TRBJ1-6	12	.	.	TGTGCCAGCAGCTGGGTTAATTCACCCCTCCACTTT	CASSWVNSPLHF
TRBV2	TRBJ2-5	13	.	.	TGTGCCAGCAGAGAGGGTAGCCAAGAGACCCAGTACTTC	CASREGSQETQYF
TRBV18	TRBJ1-2	12	.	.	TGTGCCAGCTCACCGGACAGCTATGGCTACACCTTC	CASSPDSYGYTF
TRBV25-1	TRBJ1-1	14	.	.	TGTGCCAGCAGTGAATGGTCCGAGAACACTGAAGCTTTCTTT	CASSEWSENTEAFF
TRBV14	TRBJ2-7	15	.	TRBD2	TGTGCCAGCAGCCAGGTAGCGGGGGGCCCTCTGGCGCAGTACTTC	CASSQVAGGPLAQYF
TRBV9	TRBJ1-2	15	.	TRBD1	TGTGCCAGCAGCGCCCGACAGGGGAAAGGCTATGGCTACACCTTC	CASSARQGKGYGYTF
TRBV6-6	TRBJ1-1	14	.	.	TGTGCCAGCAGTTCAACGGGGTGGGGCACTGAAGCTTTCTTT	CASSSTGWGTEAFF